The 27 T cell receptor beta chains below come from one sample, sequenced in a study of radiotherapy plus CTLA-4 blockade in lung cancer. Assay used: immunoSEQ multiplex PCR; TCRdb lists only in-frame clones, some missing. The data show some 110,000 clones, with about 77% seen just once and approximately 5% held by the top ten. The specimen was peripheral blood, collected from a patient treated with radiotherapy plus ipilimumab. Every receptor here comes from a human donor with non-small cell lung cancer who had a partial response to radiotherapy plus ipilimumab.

Written as DNA, the CDR3 is TGTGCCAGCCGAAGGGGACAGGGCCCCCGCGAGCAGTACTTC. Translated: CASRRGQGPREQYF. V and J are TRBV6-5 and TRBJ2-7; TRBD1 matches at 9 bases. The CDR3 spans 14 residues. The J segment lost 6 bases and the V segment lost 8 bases, leaving 11 bases of the junction unmatched. Germline CDR1 MNHEY, CDR2 SVGAGI.

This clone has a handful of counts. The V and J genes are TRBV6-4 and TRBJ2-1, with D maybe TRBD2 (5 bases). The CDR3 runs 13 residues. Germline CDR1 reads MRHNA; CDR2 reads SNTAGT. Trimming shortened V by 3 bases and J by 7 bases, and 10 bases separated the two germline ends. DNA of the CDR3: TGTGCCAGCAGTGATGGGCCGGGGAATGAGCAGTTCTTC. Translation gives CASSDGPGNEQFF.

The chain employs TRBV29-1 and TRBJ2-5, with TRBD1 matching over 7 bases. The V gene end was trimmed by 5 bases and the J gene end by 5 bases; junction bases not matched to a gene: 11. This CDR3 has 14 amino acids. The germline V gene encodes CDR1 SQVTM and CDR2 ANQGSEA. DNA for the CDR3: TGCAGCGTTCTACTGACTAACAGGGGCGAGACCCAGTACTTC. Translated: CSVLLTNRGETQYF.

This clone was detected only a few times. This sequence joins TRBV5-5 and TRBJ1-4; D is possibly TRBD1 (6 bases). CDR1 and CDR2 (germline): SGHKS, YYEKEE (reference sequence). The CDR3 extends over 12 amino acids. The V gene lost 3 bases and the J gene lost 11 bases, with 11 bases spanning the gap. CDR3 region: CASSYETGKLFF. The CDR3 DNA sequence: TGTGCCAGCAGCTACGAGACAGGCAAACTGTTTTTT.

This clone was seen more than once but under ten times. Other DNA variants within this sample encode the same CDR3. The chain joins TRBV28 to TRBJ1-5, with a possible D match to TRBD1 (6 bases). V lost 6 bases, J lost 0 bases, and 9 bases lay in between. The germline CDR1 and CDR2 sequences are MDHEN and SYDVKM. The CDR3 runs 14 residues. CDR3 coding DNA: TGTGCCAGCAGCGGACAGATTAGCAATCAGCCCCAGCATTTT. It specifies CASSGQISNQPQHF.

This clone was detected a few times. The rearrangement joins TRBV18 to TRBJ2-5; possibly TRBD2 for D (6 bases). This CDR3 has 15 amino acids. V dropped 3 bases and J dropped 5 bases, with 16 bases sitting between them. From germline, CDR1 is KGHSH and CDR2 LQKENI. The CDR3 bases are TGTGCCAGCTCACCGAGAGCGGAGGGGAGGGAGACCCAGTACTTC. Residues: CASSPRAEGRETQYF. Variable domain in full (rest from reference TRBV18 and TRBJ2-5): NAGVMQNPRHLVRRRGQEARLRCSPMKGHSHVYWYRQLPEEGLKFMVYLQKENIIDESGMPKERFSAEFPKEGPSILRIQQVVRGDSAAYFCASSPRAEGRETQYFGPGTRLLVL.

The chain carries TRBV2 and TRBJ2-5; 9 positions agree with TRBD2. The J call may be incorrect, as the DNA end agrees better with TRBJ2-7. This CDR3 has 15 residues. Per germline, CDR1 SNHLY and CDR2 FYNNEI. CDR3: CASSDLAGAPYEQYF. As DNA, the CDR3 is TGTGCCAGCAGTGATTTAGCGGGAGCTCCCTACGAGCAGTACTTC.

CDR3 amino acids: CASSKTGTTREQFF. The CDR3 DNA sequence: TGCGCCAGCAGTAAGACCGGGACAACGCGTGAGCAGTTCTTC. The chain combines TRBV23-1 with TRBJ2-1; D perhaps matches TRBD1 (6 bases). TRBV23-1 is treated as an ORF (open reading frame) with a function not yet certain. Trimming shortened V by 5 bases and J by 9 bases, and 17 bases separated the two germline ends. The length of the CDR3 is 14 residues.

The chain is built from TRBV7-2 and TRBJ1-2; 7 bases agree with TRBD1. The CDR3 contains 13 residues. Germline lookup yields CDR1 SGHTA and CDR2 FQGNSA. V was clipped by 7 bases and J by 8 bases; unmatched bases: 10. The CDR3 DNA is TGTGCCAGCATCGTAGGGGGCCCCTCGGGCTACACCTTC. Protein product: CASIVGGPSGYTF. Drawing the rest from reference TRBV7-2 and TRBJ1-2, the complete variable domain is GAGVSQSPSNKVTEKGKDVELRCDPISGHTALYWYRQSLGQGLEFLIYFQGNSAPDKSGLPSDRFSAERTGGSVSTLTIQRTQQEDSAVYLCASIVGGPSGYTFGSGTRLTVV.

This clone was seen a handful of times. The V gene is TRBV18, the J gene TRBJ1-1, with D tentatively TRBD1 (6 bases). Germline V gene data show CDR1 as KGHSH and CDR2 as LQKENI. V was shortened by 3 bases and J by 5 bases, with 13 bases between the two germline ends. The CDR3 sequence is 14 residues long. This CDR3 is CASSPTTGQTEAFF. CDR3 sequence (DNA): TGTGCCAGCTCACCGACGACAGGACAGACTGAAGCTTTCTTT.

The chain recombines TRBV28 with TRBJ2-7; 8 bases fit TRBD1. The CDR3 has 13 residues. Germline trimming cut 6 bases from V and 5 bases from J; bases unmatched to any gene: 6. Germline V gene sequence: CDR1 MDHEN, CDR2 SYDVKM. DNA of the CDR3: TGTGCCAGCAGGGAACAGGGGGTGGACGAGCAGTACGTC. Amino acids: CASREQGVDEQYV.

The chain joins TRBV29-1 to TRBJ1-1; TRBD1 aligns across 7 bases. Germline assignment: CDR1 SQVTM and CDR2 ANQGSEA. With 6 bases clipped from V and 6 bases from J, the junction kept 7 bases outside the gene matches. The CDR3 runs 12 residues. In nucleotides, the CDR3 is TGCAGCGTGCAGGGGGAGCCCCCTGAAGCTTTCTTT. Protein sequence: CSVQGEPPEAFF.

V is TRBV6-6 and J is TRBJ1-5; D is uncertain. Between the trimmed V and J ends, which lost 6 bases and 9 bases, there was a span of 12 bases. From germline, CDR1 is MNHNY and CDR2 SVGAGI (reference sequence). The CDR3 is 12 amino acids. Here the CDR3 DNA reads TGTGCCAGCAGCTCCCCCACTGGGCCCCAGCATTTT. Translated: CASSSPTGPQHF.

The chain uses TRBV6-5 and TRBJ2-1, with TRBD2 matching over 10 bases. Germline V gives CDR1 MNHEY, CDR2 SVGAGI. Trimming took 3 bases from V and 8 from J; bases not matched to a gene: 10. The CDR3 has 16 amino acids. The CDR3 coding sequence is TGTGCCAGCAGTTATTGGAGGGGTAGCGGGAGGTATGAGCAGTTCTTC. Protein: CASSYWRGSGRYEQFF.

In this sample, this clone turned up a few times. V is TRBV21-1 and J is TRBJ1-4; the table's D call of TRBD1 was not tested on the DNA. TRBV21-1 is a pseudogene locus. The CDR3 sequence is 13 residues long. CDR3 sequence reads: CAILGGTNEKLFF. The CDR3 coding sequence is TGTGCCATCTTAGGGGGAACTAATGAAAAACTGTTTTTT.

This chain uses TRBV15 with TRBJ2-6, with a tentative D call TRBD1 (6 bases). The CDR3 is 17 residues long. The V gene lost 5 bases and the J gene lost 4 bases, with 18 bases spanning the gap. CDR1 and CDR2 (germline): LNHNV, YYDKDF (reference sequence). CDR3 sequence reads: CATSRAATGSGANVLTF. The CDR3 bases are TGTGCCACCAGCCGGGCAGCCACAGGGTCCGGGGCCAACGTCCTGACTTTC.

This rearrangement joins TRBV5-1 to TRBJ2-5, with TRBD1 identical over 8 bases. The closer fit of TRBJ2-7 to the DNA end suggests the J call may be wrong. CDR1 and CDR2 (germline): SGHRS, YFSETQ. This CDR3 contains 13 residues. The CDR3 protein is CASSPTQGAEQYF. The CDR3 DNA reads TGCGCCAGCAGCCCAACTCAGGGGGCCGAGCAGTACTTC.

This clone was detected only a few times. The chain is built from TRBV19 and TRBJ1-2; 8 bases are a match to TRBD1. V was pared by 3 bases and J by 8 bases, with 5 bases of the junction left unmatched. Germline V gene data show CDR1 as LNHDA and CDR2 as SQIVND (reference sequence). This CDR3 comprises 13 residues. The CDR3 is CASSIGQGEGYTF. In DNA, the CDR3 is TGTGCCAGTAGTATCGGACAGGGAGAGGGCTACACCTTC.

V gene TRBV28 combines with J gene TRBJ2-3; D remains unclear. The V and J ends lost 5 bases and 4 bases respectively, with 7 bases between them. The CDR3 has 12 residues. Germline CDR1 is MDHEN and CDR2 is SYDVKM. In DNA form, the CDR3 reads TGTGCCAGCAGTCCGAGGCCAGATACGCAGTATTTT. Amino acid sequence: CASSPRPDTQYF.

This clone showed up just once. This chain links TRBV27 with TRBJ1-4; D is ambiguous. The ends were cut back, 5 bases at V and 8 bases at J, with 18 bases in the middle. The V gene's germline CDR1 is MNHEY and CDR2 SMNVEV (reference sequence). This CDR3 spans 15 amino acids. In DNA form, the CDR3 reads TGTGCCAGCAGTAAGCTGCAGGCGCCGATCGAAAAACTGTTTTTT. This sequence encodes CASSKLQAPIEKLFF.

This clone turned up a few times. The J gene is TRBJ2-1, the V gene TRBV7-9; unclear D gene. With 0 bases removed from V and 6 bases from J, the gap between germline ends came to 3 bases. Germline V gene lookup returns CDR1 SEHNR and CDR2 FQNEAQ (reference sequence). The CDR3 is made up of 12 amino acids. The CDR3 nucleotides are TGTGCCAGCAGCTTAGCCATCAATGAGCAGTTCTTC. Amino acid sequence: CASSLAINEQFF.

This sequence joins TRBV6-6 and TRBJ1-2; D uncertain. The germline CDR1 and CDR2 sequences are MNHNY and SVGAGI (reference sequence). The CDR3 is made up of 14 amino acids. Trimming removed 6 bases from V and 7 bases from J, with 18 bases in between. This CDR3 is CASSPSGQATGYTF. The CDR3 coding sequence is TGTGCCAGCAGCCCCTCTGGGCAGGCAACTGGCTACACCTTC.

CDR3 in amino acids: CASREGFDYGYTF. The CDR3 DNA sequence: TGTGCCAGCAGGGAGGGGTTCGACTATGGCTACACCTTC. The chain couples TRBV28 to TRBJ1-2; a weak D match, TRBD1 (5 bases). V lost 6 bases and J lost 3, with 11 bases in between. The CDR3 contains 13 residues. Germline V gene data show CDR1 as MDHEN and CDR2 as SYDVKM.

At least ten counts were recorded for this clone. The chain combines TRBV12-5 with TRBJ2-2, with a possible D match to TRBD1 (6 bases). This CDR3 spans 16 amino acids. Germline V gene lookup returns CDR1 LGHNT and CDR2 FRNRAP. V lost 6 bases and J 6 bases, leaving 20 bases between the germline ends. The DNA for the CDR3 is TGTGCTAGTGGCCCCACCTTAACAGGGTGGCCCGGGGAGCTGTTTTTT. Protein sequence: CASGPTLTGWPGELFF.

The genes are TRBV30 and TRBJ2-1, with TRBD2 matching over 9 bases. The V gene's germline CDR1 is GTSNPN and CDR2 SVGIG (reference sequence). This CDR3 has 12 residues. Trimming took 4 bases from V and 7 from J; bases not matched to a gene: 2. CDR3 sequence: CAWTSGTNEQFF. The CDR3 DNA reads TGTGCCTGGACTAGCGGGACGAATGAGCAGTTCTTC.

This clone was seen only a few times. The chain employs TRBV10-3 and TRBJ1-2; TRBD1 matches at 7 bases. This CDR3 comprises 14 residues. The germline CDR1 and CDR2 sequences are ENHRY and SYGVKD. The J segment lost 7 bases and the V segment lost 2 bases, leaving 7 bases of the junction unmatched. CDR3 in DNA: TGTGCCATCAGTGAGGGGTACAGGGGTCCTGGCTACACCTTC. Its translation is CAISEGYRGPGYTF.

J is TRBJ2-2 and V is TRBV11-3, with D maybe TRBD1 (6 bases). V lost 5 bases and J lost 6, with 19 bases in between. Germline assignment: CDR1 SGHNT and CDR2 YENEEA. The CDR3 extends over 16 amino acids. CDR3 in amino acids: CASSQSGRTEAGELFF. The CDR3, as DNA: TGTGCCAGCAGCCAATCTGGAAGGACAGAGGCCGGGGAGCTGTTTTTT.